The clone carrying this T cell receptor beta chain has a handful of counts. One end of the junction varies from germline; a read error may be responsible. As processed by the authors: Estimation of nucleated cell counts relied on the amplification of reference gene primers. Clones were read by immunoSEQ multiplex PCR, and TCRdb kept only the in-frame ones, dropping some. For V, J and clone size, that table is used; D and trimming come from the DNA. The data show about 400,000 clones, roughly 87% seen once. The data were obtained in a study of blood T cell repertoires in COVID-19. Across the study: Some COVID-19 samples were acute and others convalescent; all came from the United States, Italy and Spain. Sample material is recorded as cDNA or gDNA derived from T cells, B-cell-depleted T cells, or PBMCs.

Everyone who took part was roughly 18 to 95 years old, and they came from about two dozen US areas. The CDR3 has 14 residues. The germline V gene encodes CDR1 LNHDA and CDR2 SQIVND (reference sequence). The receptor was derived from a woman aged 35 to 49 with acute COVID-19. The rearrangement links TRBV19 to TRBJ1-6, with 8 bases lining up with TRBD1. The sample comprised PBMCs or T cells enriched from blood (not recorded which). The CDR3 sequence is CASDRGSNNSPLHF. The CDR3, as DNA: TGTGCCAGTGACAGGGGCTCCAATAATTCACCCCTCCACTTT. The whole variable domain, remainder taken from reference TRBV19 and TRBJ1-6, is DGGITQSPKYLFRKEGQNVTLSCEQNLNHDAMYWYRQDPGQGLRLIYYSQIVNDFQKGDIAEGYSVSREKKESFPLTVTSAQKNPTAFYLCASDRGSNNSPLHFGNGTRLTVT.